Included here is one TCR beta chain sequence, with context. The data were obtained in a study of control samples from healthy donors and cancer patients. The data were produced by immunoSEQ multiplex PCR, yet TCRdb's version contains in-frame clones alone and is incomplete. In the table there are about 95,000 clones, around four fifths of which are singletons. This CDR3 contains 15 residues. V dropped 3 bases and J dropped 5 bases, with 14 bases sitting between them. Germline V lookup: CDR1 KGHDR, CDR2 SFDVKD. The source of this sequence is a man in his thirties or forties in good health. Sequencing input: blood. The J gene is TRBJ2-3, the V gene TRBV24-1; D is possibly TRBD1 (6 bases). CDR3 sequence reads: CATSDPRDTGDTQYF. DNA for the CDR3: TGTGCCACCAGTGATCCCCGGGACACCGGAGATACGCAGTATTTT.